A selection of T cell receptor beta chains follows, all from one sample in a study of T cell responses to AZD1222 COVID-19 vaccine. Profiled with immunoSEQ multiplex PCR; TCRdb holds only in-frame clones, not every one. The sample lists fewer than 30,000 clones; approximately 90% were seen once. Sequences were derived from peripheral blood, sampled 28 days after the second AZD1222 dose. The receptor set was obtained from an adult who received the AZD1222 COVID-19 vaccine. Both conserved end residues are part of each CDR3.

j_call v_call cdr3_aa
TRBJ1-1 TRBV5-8 CASRKLQEHTEAFF
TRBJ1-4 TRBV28 CATTYSGTGGQLFF
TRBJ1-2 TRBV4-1 CASRPGTGLDYGYTF
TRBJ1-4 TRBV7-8 CASSLGLGTGGLVKLFF
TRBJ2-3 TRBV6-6 CASSYPGGKDTQYF
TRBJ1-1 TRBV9 CASSGQGGEAFF
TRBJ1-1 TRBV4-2 CASSQASGDTEAFF
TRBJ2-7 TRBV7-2 CASSRFGLAYEQYF
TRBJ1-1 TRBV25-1 CASSLRGFTEAFF
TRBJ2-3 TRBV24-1 CATSEPRGDTPPDTQYF
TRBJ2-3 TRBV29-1 CSVVGQTMDADTQYF
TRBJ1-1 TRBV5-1 CASSFSQGVTEAFF
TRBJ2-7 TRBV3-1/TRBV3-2 CASSLNRDTEQYF
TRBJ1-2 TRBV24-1 CATSDQGDGYTF
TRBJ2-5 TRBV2 CASSMEETQYF
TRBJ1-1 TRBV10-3 CAISEGQGVTEAFF
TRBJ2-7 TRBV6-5 CASKTPRAGFYEQYF
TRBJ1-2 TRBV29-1 CSVLQGGYTF
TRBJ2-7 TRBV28 CASSLTGGRWDEQYF
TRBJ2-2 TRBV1 CTSSLTRHYTGELFF
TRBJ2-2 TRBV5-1 CASSSQGPGNTGELFF
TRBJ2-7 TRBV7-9 CASSLFYRVEGEQYF
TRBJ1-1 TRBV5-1 CASSGQGGTEAFF
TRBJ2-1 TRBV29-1 CSGKRDGVGNEQFF
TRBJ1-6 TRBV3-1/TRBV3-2 CASSLGRHLDNSPLHF
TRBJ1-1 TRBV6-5 CASNPALNTEAFF
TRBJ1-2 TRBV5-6 CASSVRTGYNYGYTF
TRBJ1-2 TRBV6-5 CASSRQRQGAGGYTF
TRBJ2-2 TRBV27 CASGPWGEGNTGELFF
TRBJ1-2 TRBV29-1 CSITVGGYGYTF
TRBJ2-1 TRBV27 CASSTRTSHKNEQFF
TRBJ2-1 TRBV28 CASSSPLAVPYNEQFF
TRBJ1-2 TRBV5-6 CASSDRQGYGYTF
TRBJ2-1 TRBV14 CASSQGGRIEQFF
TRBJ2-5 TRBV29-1 CRVGGAQETQYF
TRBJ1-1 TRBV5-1 CASSLGQGMGTEAFF
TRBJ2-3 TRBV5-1 CASSLGTGGTDTQYF
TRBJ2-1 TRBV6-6 CASSPRRRQGTYNEQFF
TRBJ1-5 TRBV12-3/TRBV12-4 CASSLGEAQPQHF
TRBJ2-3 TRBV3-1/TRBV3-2 CASSQFRVGDTQYF